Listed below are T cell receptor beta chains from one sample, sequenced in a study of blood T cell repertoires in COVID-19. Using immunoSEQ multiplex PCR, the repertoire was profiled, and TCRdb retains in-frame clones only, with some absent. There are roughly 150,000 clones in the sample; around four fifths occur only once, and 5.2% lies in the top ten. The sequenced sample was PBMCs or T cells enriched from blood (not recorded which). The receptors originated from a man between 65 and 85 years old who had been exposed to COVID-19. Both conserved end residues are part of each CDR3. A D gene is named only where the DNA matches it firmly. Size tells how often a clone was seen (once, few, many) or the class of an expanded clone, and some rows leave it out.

cdr3_nt: TGTGCCAGTATTTCGACCGGGGGGCGAGACACCGGGGAGCTGTTTTTT; cdr3_aa: CASISTGGRDTGELFF; d_call: .; clone_size: few; v_call: TRBV19; j_call: TRBJ2-2
cdr3_nt: TGTGCCAGTAGTATGGGCAGGGCTCCTGGAAACACCATATATTTT; cdr3_aa: CASSMGRAPGNTIYF; d_call: .; clone_size: once; v_call: TRBV19; j_call: TRBJ1-3
cdr3_nt: TGCGCCAGCAGCTTGGGCCCGGGGGAGGACTATGGCTACACCTTC; cdr3_aa: CASSLGPGEDYGYTF; d_call: .; clone_size: .; v_call: TRBV5-1; j_call: TRBJ1-2
cdr3_nt: TGTGCCAGTAGCGACAATTGGTATGGCTACACCTTC; cdr3_aa: CASSDNWYGYTF; d_call: .; clone_size: .; v_call: TRBV19; j_call: TRBJ1-2
cdr3_nt: TGTGCCAGCAGCTTAGATCTTGGACTAGCGGGGGTAGGGCAGTTCTTC; cdr3_aa: CASSLDLGLAGVGQFF; d_call: TRBD2; clone_size: .; v_call: TRBV11-2; j_call: TRBJ2-1
cdr3_nt: TGTGCCAGCAGCCTCTTCACAGATACGCAGTATTTT; cdr3_aa: CASSLFTDTQYF; d_call: .; clone_size: .; v_call: TRBV7-2; j_call: TRBJ2-3
cdr3_nt: TGCGCCAGCAGCTTGGAGGTTACAGGGACAACTGAAGCTTTCTTT; cdr3_aa: CASSLEVTGTTEAFF; d_call: .; clone_size: .; v_call: TRBV5-1; j_call: TRBJ1-1
cdr3_nt: TGTGCCAGCTCCGACGGGAAAAACAATGAGCAGTTCTTC; cdr3_aa: CASSDGKNNEQFF; d_call: .; clone_size: .; v_call: TRBV7-2; j_call: TRBJ2-1
cdr3_nt: TGTGCCAGCAGTGAAGTGAGGTTCTACACCTTC; cdr3_aa: CASSEVRFYTF; d_call: .; clone_size: .; v_call: TRBV6-1; j_call: TRBJ1-2
cdr3_nt: TGTGCCAGCAGCTCTACGACAGTCATGAACACTGAAGCTTTCTTT; cdr3_aa: CASSSTTVMNTEAFF; d_call: .; clone_size: .; v_call: TRBV7-2; j_call: TRBJ1-1
cdr3_nt: TGTGCCAGCAGCTTACAACAATTCGACAGGGTACGGTACGGCTACACCTTC; cdr3_aa: CASSLQQFDRVRYGYTF; d_call: TRBD1; clone_size: .; v_call: TRBV7-9; j_call: TRBJ1-2
cdr3_nt: TGTGCCAGCGGTTCTGTAGCATCTTATCCTCTTCAAGAGACCCAGTACTTC; cdr3_aa: CASGSVASYPLQETQYF; d_call: .; clone_size: .; v_call: TRBV5-8; j_call: TRBJ2-5
cdr3_nt: TGTGCCAGCAGTGGGACACCCTCCTACGAGCAGTACTTC; cdr3_aa: CASSGTPSYEQYF; d_call: .; clone_size: .; v_call: TRBV28; j_call: TRBJ2-7
cdr3_nt: TGTGCCAGCAGTGTCGACAGGGTTGATAATTCACCCCTCCACTTT; cdr3_aa: CASSVDRVDNSPLHF; d_call: TRBD1; clone_size: once; v_call: TRBV9; j_call: TRBJ1-6
cdr3_nt: TGTGCCAGTAGTAAACAGGGAAGAGTCACTGAAGCTTTCTTT; cdr3_aa: CASSKQGRVTEAFF; d_call: .; clone_size: .; v_call: TRBV19; j_call: TRBJ1-1
cdr3_nt: TGTGCCTCCAGCAGGGGTAGGCCAGAATACACCATATATTTT; cdr3_aa: CASSRGRPEYTIYF; d_call: .; clone_size: .; v_call: TRBV7-2; j_call: TRBJ1-3
cdr3_nt: TGTGCCAGTAGTACCAGGACAGGGGGACACAATCAGCCCCAGCATTTT; cdr3_aa: CASSTRTGGHNQPQHF; d_call: TRBD1; clone_size: .; v_call: TRBV19; j_call: TRBJ1-5
cdr3_nt: TGTGCCAGTAGTAGACTCGGCCCAACAACTAATGAAAAACTGTTTTTT; cdr3_aa: CASSRLGPTTNEKLFF; d_call: .; clone_size: .; v_call: TRBV19; j_call: TRBJ1-4
cdr3_nt: TGCGCCAGCAGCTCGGAACACGGACAGGGGATGGGTGGCTACACCTTC; cdr3_aa: CASSSEHGQGMGGYTF; d_call: TRBD1; clone_size: .; v_call: TRBV5-1; j_call: TRBJ1-2
cdr3_nt: TGTGCCAGCAGCACCCGGGGACAGCCCTATGGCTACACCTTC; cdr3_aa: CASSTRGQPYGYTF; d_call: TRBD1; clone_size: once; v_call: TRBV13; j_call: TRBJ1-2
cdr3_nt: TGTGCCAGCAGTTACCCACAGGGAATTAGGGGCCGAGGGAACACCGGGGAGCTGTTTTTT; cdr3_aa: CASSYPQGIRGRGNTGELFF; d_call: .; clone_size: .; v_call: TRBV6-2/TRBV6-3; j_call: TRBJ2-2
cdr3_nt: TGTGCCAGCAGTTCCCCTGGGACAGGGAGCAGGCGGGAGTACTTC; cdr3_aa: CASSSPGTGSRREYF; d_call: TRBD1; clone_size: .; v_call: TRBV28; j_call: TRBJ2-7
cdr3_nt: TGTGCCAGCAGTTACTCTAATAAGCTGCCTTACGATACGCAGTATTTT; cdr3_aa: CASSYSNKLPYDTQYF; d_call: .; clone_size: .; v_call: TRBV6-2/TRBV6-3; j_call: TRBJ2-3
cdr3_nt: TGTGCCAGCAGCCCACAGGGCTCCTACGAGCAGTACTTC; cdr3_aa: CASSPQGSYEQYF; d_call: .; clone_size: .; v_call: TRBV9; j_call: TRBJ2-7
cdr3_nt: TGTGCCAGCCAGGGACAGGGGAATGAAAAACTGTTTTTT; cdr3_aa: CASQGQGNEKLFF; d_call: TRBD1; clone_size: .; v_call: TRBV7-2; j_call: TRBJ1-4
cdr3_nt: TGTGCCAGCAGCCCCGGACTAGCGGGAATGGTTTACGAGCAGTACTTC; cdr3_aa: CASSPGLAGMVYEQYF; d_call: TRBD2; clone_size: once; v_call: TRBV7-8; j_call: TRBJ2-7
cdr3_nt: TGTGCCAGCAGCCAAACAGGCAATCAGCCCCAGCATTTT; cdr3_aa: CASSQTGNQPQHF; d_call: .; clone_size: .; v_call: TRBV3-1/TRBV3-2; j_call: TRBJ1-5
cdr3_nt: TGCGCCAGCAGCCCGGGACAGTTCTCCTACGAGCAGTACTTC; cdr3_aa: CASSPGQFSYEQYF; d_call: TRBD1; clone_size: .; v_call: TRBV4-3; j_call: TRBJ2-7
cdr3_nt: TGTGCCAGCAGCGCCAGAGGGGGTTGGGATCAGCCCCAGCATTTT; cdr3_aa: CASSARGGWDQPQHF; d_call: .; clone_size: few; v_call: TRBV5-5; j_call: TRBJ1-5
cdr3_nt: TGTGCCAGCAGTGAAACAGGGGATGACGGCTACACCTTC; cdr3_aa: CASSETGDDGYTF; d_call: TRBD1; clone_size: .; v_call: TRBV2; j_call: TRBJ1-2
cdr3_nt: TGTGCCAGCAGCCCGCGCCTGGGAGGGAACTCTGGGGCCAACGTCCTGACTTTC; cdr3_aa: CASSPRLGGNSGANVLTF; d_call: TRBD2; clone_size: once; v_call: TRBV14; j_call: TRBJ2-6
cdr3_nt: TGTGCCATCAGTGATAATACGAATAGAGGGAAACCCTCTGGAAACACCATATATTTT; cdr3_aa: CAISDNTNRGKPSGNTIYF; d_call: .; clone_size: .; v_call: TRBV10-3; j_call: TRBJ1-3
cdr3_nt: TGTGCCAGCAGTGAGGGACAGCTCTATGGCTACACCTTC; cdr3_aa: CASSEGQLYGYTF; d_call: TRBD1; clone_size: .; v_call: TRBV28; j_call: TRBJ1-2
cdr3_nt: TGTGCCAGCACCTCGGACAGGGCCTACGAGCAGTACTTC; cdr3_aa: CASTSDRAYEQYF; d_call: TRBD1; clone_size: few; v_call: TRBV11-2; j_call: TRBJ2-7
cdr3_nt: TGTGCCAGCAGCTTAGAAGGCGGCCCCTACGAGCAGTACTTC; cdr3_aa: CASSLEGGPYEQYF; d_call: .; clone_size: .; v_call: TRBV7-2; j_call: TRBJ2-7
cdr3_nt: TGTGCCAGCCGTTTGGGGGGATCCTACAATGAGCAGTTCTTC; cdr3_aa: CASRLGGSYNEQFF; d_call: .; clone_size: .; v_call: TRBV6-2/TRBV6-3; j_call: TRBJ2-1
cdr3_nt: TGTGCCAGCCATAGACAGGGCTATGGCTACACCTTC; cdr3_aa: CASHRQGYGYTF; d_call: TRBD1; clone_size: .; v_call: TRBV6-5; j_call: TRBJ1-2
cdr3_nt: TGTGCCAGCAACGGGCGGGGCACAGATACGCAGTATTTT; cdr3_aa: CASNGRGTDTQYF; d_call: .; clone_size: .; v_call: TRBV2; j_call: TRBJ2-3
cdr3_nt: TGCGCCAGCGGGCTGAATCAGCCCCAGCATTTT; cdr3_aa: CASGLNQPQHF; d_call: .; clone_size: .; v_call: TRBV23-1; j_call: TRBJ1-5
cdr3_nt: TGTGCCAGTCGAGGGAACACCATATATTTT; cdr3_aa: CASRGNTIYF; d_call: .; clone_size: few; v_call: TRBV12-3/TRBV12-4; j_call: TRBJ1-3
cdr3_nt: TGTGCCTGGCGCGGAACCGGCACAGATACGCAGTATTTT; cdr3_aa: CAWRGTGTDTQYF; d_call: .; clone_size: .; v_call: TRBV30; j_call: TRBJ2-3
cdr3_nt: TGTGCCAGCAGCCAAGAGGCGGGAGTCCTCACAGATACGCAGTATTTT; cdr3_aa: CASSQEAGVLTDTQYF; d_call: TRBD2; clone_size: .; v_call: TRBV14; j_call: TRBJ2-3
cdr3_nt: TGTGCCAGCGGGGGGGGACGAAGAAACTATGGCTACACCTTC; cdr3_aa: CASGGGRRNYGYTF; d_call: .; clone_size: .; v_call: TRBV2; j_call: TRBJ1-2
cdr3_nt: TGTGCCAGCAGCCAAGCCCCTACTATCTACGAGCAGTACTTC; cdr3_aa: CASSQAPTIYEQYF; d_call: .; clone_size: .; v_call: TRBV14; j_call: TRBJ2-7
cdr3_nt: TGTGCCAGCAGTTATGGGCCGCTTGGTGAAGCTTTCTTT; cdr3_aa: CASSYGPLGEAFF; d_call: .; clone_size: .; v_call: TRBV5-4; j_call: TRBJ1-1
cdr3_nt: TGTGCCAGCAGTTTATCTTACGACAGGCCTCTCTATGGCTACACCTTC; cdr3_aa: CASSLSYDRPLYGYTF; d_call: .; clone_size: .; v_call: TRBV28; j_call: TRBJ1-2
cdr3_nt: TGTGCCAGCACCCGCGCCAGGGAGGGCAATCAGCCCCAGCATTTT; cdr3_aa: CASTRAREGNQPQHF; d_call: .; clone_size: .; v_call: TRBV2; j_call: TRBJ1-5
cdr3_nt: TGTGCCAGCAGTTATCAACAGGGAAATCAGCCCCAGCATTTT; cdr3_aa: CASSYQQGNQPQHF; d_call: .; clone_size: .; v_call: TRBV6-5; j_call: TRBJ1-5
cdr3_nt: TGTGCCAGCAGCCAAGGGTGGCTAGCGGGGGGCCGCGGCACAGATACGCAGTATTTT; cdr3_aa: CASSQGWLAGGRGTDTQYF; d_call: TRBD2; clone_size: once; v_call: TRBV3-1/TRBV3-2; j_call: TRBJ2-3
cdr3_nt: TGTGCCATCAGTGTCTCGGGGGTCACAAACACTGAAGCTTTCTTT; cdr3_aa: CAISVSGVTNTEAFF; d_call: .; clone_size: .; v_call: TRBV10-3; j_call: TRBJ1-1
cdr3_nt: TGTGCCAGCAGTTTATGGATTGGGGCAGGGGAGAACAATCAGCCCCAGCATTTT; cdr3_aa: CASSLWIGAGENNQPQHF; d_call: .; clone_size: .; v_call: TRBV28; j_call: TRBJ1-5
cdr3_nt: TGCGCCAGCAGCTGGGGGCGGGGGCATAACACTGAAGCTTTCTTT; cdr3_aa: CASSWGRGHNTEAFF; d_call: .; clone_size: .; v_call: TRBV5-1; j_call: TRBJ1-1
cdr3_nt: TGTGCCAGTAGGATTATTCCCCTTGGGGGCCCAAGGACTGAAGCTTTCTTT; cdr3_aa: CASRIIPLGGPRTEAFF; d_call: .; clone_size: .; v_call: TRBV19; j_call: TRBJ1-1
cdr3_nt: TGCGCCAGCAGTCCAGGGACAGGGGGTGAGACTGAAGCTTTCTTT; cdr3_aa: CASSPGTGGETEAFF; d_call: TRBD1; clone_size: .; v_call: TRBV10-2; j_call: TRBJ1-1
cdr3_nt: TGTGCCACCAGCTTCGGGACATTTGGGACTAGCGGGAGCCCCTACGAGCAGTACTTC; cdr3_aa: CATSFGTFGTSGSPYEQYF; d_call: TRBD2; clone_size: .; v_call: TRBV15; j_call: TRBJ2-7
cdr3_nt: TGTGCCAGCAGCTTAGAGGGCAGGGTCATGTACGGCGCTGAAGCTTTCTTT; cdr3_aa: CASSLEGRVMYGAEAFF; d_call: .; clone_size: .; v_call: TRBV7-8; j_call: TRBJ1-1
cdr3_nt: TGCGCCAGCAGCCAAGATCACTCCGGGGTCACCTACGAGCAGTACTTC; cdr3_aa: CASSQDHSGVTYEQYF; d_call: .; clone_size: .; v_call: TRBV4-3; j_call: TRBJ2-7